The entry below gives a single T cell receptor (beta chain) sequence along with its context. This specimen belongs to a study of blood T cell repertoires in COVID-19. Study-wide context: Whether acute or convalescent, the COVID-19 samples came from the United States, Italy and Spain.

This CDR3 spans 14 amino acids. CDR1 SEHNR and CDR2 FQNEAQ come from the germline V gene (reference sequence). J lost 6 bases, V lost 4 bases, and 4 bases had no gene match. Here immunoSEQ multiplex PCR was the method, and the copy in TCRdb shows in-frame clones only, minus some. The top ten hold around 8% of the sample, which has 65,000 to 95,000 clones, roughly 85% seen once. Sequenced: peripheral blood. This chain uses TRBV7-9 with TRBJ1-4; 8 bases fit TRBD1. The sequence was collected from a man younger than 45 with acute or convalescent COVID-19. The CDR3: CASSSTGGDEKLFF. CDR3 DNA sequence: TGTGCCAGCAGCTCTACAGGGGGGGATGAAAAACTGTTTTTT.